These 28 T cell receptor beta chains share one sample of origin, sequenced in a study of HIV-infected patients and healthy controls (dated by TCRdb to 2014 to 2015). Libraries were prepared through 5' RACE. TCRdb lists the instrument as Illumina MiSeq. TCRdb passed the public sequencing reads through fastp at Q25 and MiXCR, retaining productive beta sequences. Each CDR3 protein appears once, grouped with its most common genes and DNA. Recorded for this sample are 70,000 or so distinct CDR3 sequences; about 17% of them occurred a single time. Around 5.9% of the sample belongs to the ten largest clones. Sequencing used CD4+ T cells from blood. Every receptor here comes from a human donor in good health.

This clonotype showed up many times. The rearrangement links TRBV6-5 to TRBJ2-7; tentatively, D is TRBD1 (6 bases). The CDR3 consists of 16 residues. V lost 0 bases and J 2 bases, leaving 14 bases between the germline ends. Germline CDR1 reads MNHEY; CDR2 reads SVGAGI. The CDR3 nucleotides are TGTGCCAGCAGTTACTCGTTGCCAGGGGCAACCTACGAGCAGTACTTC. The encoded protein is CASSYSLPGATYEQYF.

This clonotype was seen many times. The genes are TRBV6-2 or TRBV6-3 and TRBJ1-5; 8 bases are shared with TRBD1. V was clipped by 11 bases and J by 6 bases; unmatched bases: 12. CDR1 and CDR2 from the germline V gene are MNHEY and SVGEGT. This CDR3 has 14 amino acids. The CDR3 DNA sequence: TGTGCCGTCCGACCGGACAGGGTCTCTCAGCCCCAGCATTTT. Translating it yields CAVRPDRVSQPQHF.

This clonotype has a handful of counts. The rearrangement joins TRBV7-2 to TRBJ1-5; TRBD1 is a possible D gene (5 bases). This CDR3 region has 15 residues. The V gene's germline CDR1 is SGHTA and CDR2 FQGNSA. Between the trimmed V and J ends, which lost 1 base and 4 bases, there was a span of 11 bases. CDR3 region: CASSLEGTLNQPQHF. The CDR3 nucleotides are TGTGCCAGCAGCTTAGAGGGGACTCTTAATCAGCCCCAGCATTTT.

V gene TRBV20-1 combines with J gene TRBJ1-2; the match to TRBD1 covers 7 bases. The ends lost 4 bases at V and 7 bases at J; junction bases unmatched: 9. The CDR3 is made up of 13 amino acids. The germline V gene has CDR1 DFQATT and CDR2 SNEGSKA (reference sequence). CDR3 region: CSAKRDSLSGYTF. For the CDR3, the DNA is TGCAGTGCTAAGAGGGACAGTCTCTCTGGCTACACCTTC.

The V call is TRBV12-3 or TRBV12-4, the J call TRBJ2-1; no clear D gene. Trimming removed 7 bases from V and 6 bases from J, with 16 bases in between. The CDR3 contains 14 residues. CDR3 bases: TGTGCCAGCAACCAACCCGACTCGAGCAATGAGCAGTTCTTC. It specifies CASNQPDSSNEQFF.

This clonotype showed up many times. CDR3 in amino acids: CASSLAAGTEAFF. CDR3 DNA sequence: TGCGCCAGCAGCTTGGCCGCGGGCACTGAAGCTTTCTTT. The gene calls are TRBV5-1 and TRBJ1-1; D is uncertain. This CDR3 contains 13 residues. V lost 0 bases and J lost 4, with 7 bases in between. CDR1 and CDR2 from the germline V gene are SGHRS and YFSETQ.

This clonotype has only a few counts. The gene calls are TRBV20-1 and TRBJ2-1; TRBD2 aligns across 10 bases. The CDR3 extends over 16 amino acids. Germline V gene sequence: CDR1 DFQATT, CDR2 SNEGSKA (reference sequence). V dropped 6 bases and J dropped 8; count of bases not matched to a gene: 16. The CDR3 spells CSALWGSGGPQDEQFF. The CDR3 nucleotides are TGCAGTGCCCTATGGGGTAGCGGGGGGCCCCAGGATGAGCAGTTCTTC.

The rearrangement links TRBV20-1 to TRBJ1-3; 9 bases align to TRBD1. This CDR3 region has 17 residues. The germline gives CDR1 DFQATT, CDR2 SNEGSKA (reference sequence). V dropped 4 bases and J dropped 0; count of bases not matched to a gene: 10. The CDR3 coding sequence is TGCAGTGCTATTTCCCGGGACAGGGTCAACTCTGGAAACACCATATATTTT. Amino acids: CSAISRDRVNSGNTIYF.

V and J are TRBV12-3 or TRBV12-4 and TRBJ1-2; TRBD1 matches 7 bases. J lost 10 bases, V lost 5 bases, and 10 bases had no gene match. CDR3 size: 13 residues. CDR3 in DNA: TGTGCCAGCAGTGAAGACAGGGTCGGTGACTACACCTTC. This gives the protein CASSEDRVGDYTF.

The table lists this clonotype with many counts. The chain joins TRBV20-1 to TRBJ2-7; D is uncertain. V was clipped by 4 bases and J by 4 bases, with 8 bases between them. The V gene's germline CDR1 is DFQATT and CDR2 SNEGSKA (reference sequence). This CDR3 has 11 amino acids. This CDR3 reads CSATPDYEQYF. As DNA, the CDR3 is TGCAGTGCTACCCCCGATTACGAGCAGTACTTC.

V gene TRBV28 combines with J gene TRBJ2-2; 14 bases agree with TRBD2. The V and J ends lost 8 bases and 1 base, in that order; junction bases with no gene match: 9. The CDR3 is 18 amino acids. Germline V gene lookup returns CDR1 MDHEN and CDR2 SYDVKM. The CDR3: CASLPGGTSGGNTGELFF. CDR3 nucleotide sequence: TGTGCCAGCCTCCCCGGCGGGACTAGCGGGGGGAACACCGGGGAGCTGTTTTTT.

This clonotype was picked up many times. The V call is TRBV29-1, the J call TRBJ1-2; D unresolved. Germline V lookup: CDR1 SQVTM, CDR2 ANQGSEA. This CDR3 has 16 residues. Trimming shortened V by 4 bases and J by 2 bases, and 20 bases separated the two germline ends. The CDR3 spells CSVGVAGGRANYGYTF. CDR3 sequence (DNA): TGCAGCGTTGGCGTCGCGGGAGGGAGGGCAAACTATGGCTACACCTTC.

This clonotype came up a few times. The CDR3 reads CASSLGTSNQPQHF. In DNA, the CDR3 is TGTGCCAGCAGCTTAGGCACCTCGAATCAGCCCCAGCATTTT. V and J are TRBV7-6 and TRBJ1-5; D gene uncertain. Germline V gives CDR1 SGHVS, CDR2 FNYEAQ. This CDR3 region has 14 residues. V shed 1 base and J shed 4 bases, with 8 bases lying between them.

The sample holds a few counts of this clonotype. The rearrangement links TRBV11-3 to TRBJ2-3, with D tentatively TRBD2 (6 bases). The CDR3 totals 15 residues. Trimming removed 6 bases from V and 3 bases from J, with 16 bases in between. Germline loops: CDR1 SGHNT, CDR2 YENEEA. The CDR3 region is CASSPGGKRTDTQYF. CDR3 coding DNA: TGTGCCAGCAGTCCAGGCGGGAAACGAACAGATACGCAGTATTTT.

CDR3 DNA sequence: TGCAGTGCTAAGCGGGATGGAGGAGAGACCCAGTACTTC. Amino acids: CSAKRDGGETQYF. The V gene is TRBV20-1, the J gene TRBJ2-5; 7 bases align to TRBD2. CDR1 is DFQATT and CDR2 is SNEGSKA in the germline V gene (reference sequence). Trimming cost V 4 bases and J 4 bases; bases outside gene matches: 6. The CDR3 length is 13 residues.

This clonotype has a count of ten or more. This chain connects TRBV5-5 to TRBJ2-7, with D perhaps given as TRBD1 or TRBD2 (5 bases each). Trimming cost V 4 bases and J 1 base, with 12 bases left between them. The CDR3 covers 14 residues. Germline CDR1 SGHKS, CDR2 YYEKEE (reference sequence). CDR3 coding DNA: TGTGCCAGCAGCCGGGACGTCGCTTCCTACGAGCAGTACTTC. Amino acid sequence: CASSRDVASYEQYF. Combining the CDR3 with reference TRBV5-5 and TRBJ2-7 gives the whole variable domain DAGVTQSPTHLIKTRGQQVTLRCSPISGHKSVSWYQQVLGQGPQFIFQYYEKEERGRGNFPDRFSARQFPNYSSELNVNALLLGDSALYLCASSRDVASYEQYFGPGTRLTVT.

This clonotype was seen at least ten times. The rearrangement uses TRBV4-2 and TRBJ2-3; 8 positions match TRBD2. CDR3 length: 17 residues. The ends lost 3 bases at V and 0 bases at J; junction bases unmatched: 8. Germline V lookup: CDR1 LGHNA, CDR2 YNFKEQ. The CDR3 coding sequence is TGTGCCAGCAGCCAGGGAGCGGGGGCCTTTAGCACAGATACGCAGTATTTT. Protein product: CASSQGAGAFSTDTQYF.

This clonotype came up many times. The V call is TRBV19, the J call TRBJ2-1; TRBD1 agrees at 9 bases. CDR3 length: 14 residues. CDR1 and CDR2 from the germline V gene are LNHDA and SQIVND (reference sequence). J lost 7 bases, V lost 5 bases, and 6 bases had no gene match. The CDR3 nucleotides are TGTGCCAGTAGTGAGGGACAGGGTTGGAATGAGCAGTTCTTC. Its translation is CASSEGQGWNEQFF.

This clonotype was observed a single time. The CDR3 ends on some other residue instead of the conserved phenylalanine or tryptophan, so this is likely a read error. This sequence joins TRBV18 and TRBJ1-6, with no clear D. CDR3 length: 15 amino acids. The V gene lost 0 bases and the J gene lost 5 bases, with 8 bases spanning the gap. The germline V gene encodes CDR1 KGHSH and CDR2 LQKENI. CDR3 amino acids: CASSPPTGNNSPLHL. CDR3 sequence (DNA): TGTGCCAGCTCACCACCGACGGGAAATAATTCACCCCTCCACCTT.

J is TRBJ1-2 and V is TRBV28; 7 bases are shared with TRBD1. Germline CDR1 is MDHEN and CDR2 is SYDVKM. The CDR3 sequence is 13 residues long. V was clipped by 5 bases and J by 6 bases; unmatched bases: 6. CDR3 in DNA: TGTGCCAGCAGTCACGACAGGGTAGATGGCTACACCTTC. It is translated as CASSHDRVDGYTF.

V gene TRBV4-3 combines with J gene TRBJ2-3; 11 bases are a match to TRBD2. Germline assignment: CDR1 LGHNA and CDR2 YSLEER. The CDR3 is made up of 16 amino acids. The ends lost 1 base at V and 4 bases at J; junction bases unmatched: 4. The CDR3, as DNA: TGCGCCAGCAGCCAAGGCGGACTAGCGGGTGCAGATACGCAGTATTTT. Translation gives CASSQGGLAGADTQYF.

This clonotype was counted many times. The V gene is TRBV12-3 or TRBV12-4, the J gene TRBJ2-3; D unclear. This CDR3 contains 15 residues. Trimming shortened V by 3 bases and J by 2 bases, and 12 bases separated the two germline ends. The CDR3 protein is CASSFLGVNTDTQYF. The CDR3, as DNA: TGTGCCAGCAGTTTTCTTGGCGTAAACACAGATACGCAGTATTTT.

The chain has TRBV5-1 and TRBJ2-3; 10 bases match TRBD2. The CDR3 has 13 residues. The junction had 5 bases not matched to a gene; V was cut back by 7 bases and J by 6 bases. Germline loops: CDR1 SGHRS, CDR2 YFSETQ. CDR3 sequence: CASEAGGMDTQYF. DNA for the CDR3: TGCGCCAGCGAAGCGGGAGGGATGGATACGCAGTATTTT.

The chain joins TRBV18 to TRBJ1-5; D is perhaps TRBD1 (5 bases). Trimming cost V 3 bases and J 6 bases, with 15 bases left between them. The CDR3 sequence is 15 residues long. The germline V gene encodes CDR1 KGHSH and CDR2 LQKENI. CDR3 nucleotide sequence: TGTGCCAGCTCACCTGCCGGGAAGCAGGGTCAGCCCCAGCATTTT. Amino acid sequence: CASSPAGKQGQPQHF. The full variable domain, completed using reference TRBV18 and TRBJ1-5, is NAGVMQNPRHLVRRRGQEARLRCSPMKGHSHVYWYRQLPEEGLKFMVYLQKENIIDESGMPKERFSAEFPKEGPSILRIQQVVRGDSAAYFCASSPAGKQGQPQHFGDGTRLSIL.

CDR3 bases: TGTGCCAGCAGTAAGACAGGGGGCCTTGGCTACACCTTC. Protein product: CASSKTGGLGYTF. The rearrangement links TRBV6-6 to TRBJ1-2; TRBD1 matches at 10 bases. Germline V gene lookup returns CDR1 MNHNY and CDR2 SVGAGI (reference sequence). This CDR3 comprises 13 residues. V lost 5 bases, J lost 7 bases, and 4 bases stayed unmatched.

This clonotype was counted only a few times. V and J are TRBV7-2 and TRBJ1-5; TRBD1 might be the D (5 bases). This CDR3 is 14 amino acids long. The germline gives CDR1 SGHTA, CDR2 FQGNSA. The V end lost 2 bases, the J end lost 7 bases, and 12 bases lay between the germline ends. Here the CDR3 DNA reads TGTGCCAGCAGCTTATTGGGGGTCGGCCAGCCCCAGCATTTT. Protein product: CASSLLGVGQPQHF.

This clonotype was detected many times. The chain joins TRBV7-8 to TRBJ2-1; TRBD2 might be the D (6 bases). Per germline, CDR1 SGHVS and CDR2 FQNEAQ. The CDR3 length is 13 residues. V was clipped by 2 bases and J by 9 bases, with 11 bases between them. CDR3 residues: CASSLSRETEQFF. As DNA, the CDR3 is TGTGCCAGCAGCTTATCCCGGGAGACTGAGCAGTTCTTC.

CDR3 nucleotides: TGTGCCAGTAGCCAGACAGGGTCCTATGGCTACACCTTC. Its translation is CASSQTGSYGYTF. V and J are TRBV19 and TRBJ1-2; TRBD1 aligns across 7 bases. V trimming: 6 bases; J trimming: 4 bases; junction bases outside the gene matches: 5. Germline lookup yields CDR1 LNHDA and CDR2 SQIVND (reference sequence). The CDR3 covers 13 residues.